A single sample is the source of the 26 T cell receptor beta chains below, sequenced in a study of T cells of healthy individuals. TCRdb reprocessed the 5' RACE reads with MiXCR, giving one entry per CDR3 protein. This sample yields around 98,000 distinct CDR3 sequences, of which roughly 15% are seen a single time; approximately 6% belongs to the top ten. The receptor set was obtained from a human donor in good health.

The chain employs TRBV28 and TRBJ2-4; the D call may be TRBD1 or TRBD2 (5 bases each). The length of the CDR3 is 15 residues. Germline-derived CDR1 and CDR2 are MDHEN and SYDVKM. With 2 bases removed from V and 14 bases from J, the gap between germline ends came to 22 bases. The CDR3 region has the DNA TGTGCCAGCAGTTTAGCGAGGCCGGGGCCGGGGATGAAGTACTTC. As protein: CASSLARPGPGMKYF.

The rearrangement joins TRBV11-2 to TRBJ2-5; possible D gene TRBD1, 5 bases. Germline V lookup: CDR1 SGHAT, CDR2 FQNNGV. The CDR3 spans 14 residues. V gave up 4 bases and J gave up 0 bases, with 9 bases separating them. The CDR3 is CASSSDSYQETQYF. As DNA, the CDR3 is TGTGCCAGCAGCTCCGACAGTTACCAAGAGACCCAGTACTTC.

V is TRBV6-2 or TRBV6-3 and J is TRBJ1-2; TRBD1 might be the D (6 bases). V lost 3 bases and J lost 3, with 8 bases in between. Germline assignment: CDR1 MNHEY and CDR2 SVGEGT. The CDR3 sequence is 13 residues long. The CDR3 here is CASSYEGDYGYTF. CDR3 nucleotide sequence: TGTGCCAGCAGTTATGAGGGGGACTATGGCTACACCTTC.

This sequence joins TRBV5-1 and TRBJ2-3; D not resolved. The germline V gene encodes CDR1 SGHRS and CDR2 YFSETQ. This CDR3 has 14 residues. Trimming stripped 2 bases from V and 4 bases from J, with 11 bases between. DNA for the CDR3: TGCGCCAGCAGCTTCGGCCCAGGAGCAGATACGCAGTATTTT. Translating gives CASSFGPGADTQYF.

The chain uses TRBV25-1 and TRBJ1-1, with 7 bases identical to TRBD1. The germline V gene has CDR1 MGHDK and CDR2 SYGVNS. Trimming at V came to 1 base and at J to 1 base, leaving 0 bases not matched to a gene. This CDR3 has 14 amino acids. CDR3 nucleotides: TGTGCCAGCAGTGAATGGGACAGGAACACTGAAGCTTTCTTT. It specifies CASSEWDRNTEAFF.

This clonotype was seen a single time. Given a much more abundant clone one base away, this may be a read error. The rearrangement links TRBV20-1 to TRBJ1-5; 7 bases align to TRBD1. Germline V CDR1 and CDR2: DFQATT, SNEGSKA (reference sequence). This CDR3 is 16 amino acids long. The CDR3 loop reads CSAGDTFGQANQPQHF. CDR3 in DNA: TGCAGTGCTGGAGATACATTCGGACAGGCTAATCAGCCCCAGCATTTT.

This clonotype was observed many times. The chain links TRBV5-8 to TRBJ1-2; no clear D. CDR1 is SGHTS, CDR2 YDEGEE, per germline. V was clipped by 0 bases and J by 4 bases, with 7 bases between them. The CDR3 loop spans 13 amino acids. The CDR3: CASSLVGGYGYTF. CDR3 sequence (DNA): TGTGCCAGCAGCTTGGTGGGCGGCTATGGCTACACCTTC.

The genes are TRBV29-1 and TRBJ1-1; no reliable D call. Deletions cut 7 bases from V and 6 bases from J, with 15 bases between. The CDR3 has 12 amino acids. Germline V gene lookup returns CDR1 SQVTM and CDR2 ANQGSEA. CDR3 loop: CSGVEGSAEAFF. DNA for the CDR3: TGCAGCGGGGTTGAGGGTTCCGCTGAAGCTTTCTTT.

This clonotype was recorded a few times. The chain uses TRBV21-1 and TRBJ1-1; whether TRBD1, the table's D call, matches the DNA was not checked. TRBV21-1 is given as a pseudogene. The CDR3 runs to 14 residues. DNA of the CDR3: TGTGCCAGCAGCAACCGGGACAGGGGAACTGAAGCTTTCTTT. This gives the protein CASSNRDRGTEAFF.

This clonotype was observed many times. This rearrangement joins TRBV7-2 to TRBJ2-5, with 11 nucleotides matching TRBD2. V shed 4 bases, J shed 2 bases, and the junction held 6 bases outside the gene matches. CDR1 and CDR2 from the germline V gene are SGHTA and FQGNSA. The CDR3 has 16 residues. This chain's CDR3 is CASSSGTSGNQETQYF. In DNA form, the CDR3 reads TGTGCCAGCAGCTCCGGGACTAGCGGAAATCAAGAGACCCAGTACTTC.

This clonotype was counted between two and nine times. The V and J genes are TRBV28 and TRBJ2-7; tentatively, D is TRBD1 (6 bases). This CDR3 contains 14 residues. V lost 7 bases, J lost 3 bases, and 16 bases lay in between. Germline CDR1 is MDHEN and CDR2 is SYDVKM. CDR3 protein: CASNNRVPFYEQYF. The CDR3 bases are TGTGCCAGCAACAACAGGGTACCATTCTACGAGCAGTACTTC. The full variable domain, completed using reference TRBV28 and TRBJ2-7, is DVKVTQSSRYLVKRTGEKVFLECVQDMDHENMFWYRQDPGLGLRLIYFSYDVKMKEKGDIPEGYSVSREKKERFSLILESASTNQTSMYLCASNNRVPFYEQYFGPGTRLTVT.

J is TRBJ2-1 and V is TRBV5-1; 8 bases map to TRBD2. Germline loops: CDR1 SGHRS, CDR2 YFSETQ. J was trimmed by 1 base and V by 3 bases; bases with no gene match: 9. The CDR3 is 17 amino acids. CDR3 sequence reads: CASSSRPGLVSYNEQFF. The CDR3 coding sequence is TGCGCCAGCAGCTCCCGTCCGGGACTAGTATCCTACAATGAGCAGTTCTTC.

At least ten counts were recorded for this clonotype. The CDR3 spells CASSLRLDSETQYF. The CDR3 coding sequence is TGTGCCAGCAGCCTACGACTAGATTCAGAGACCCAGTACTTC. The chain carries TRBV11-2 and TRBJ2-5; TRBD2 might be the D (6 bases). V was clipped by 5 bases and J by 4 bases, with 14 bases between them. The CDR3 extends over 14 amino acids. Germline lookup yields CDR1 SGHAT and CDR2 FQNNGV. The full variable domain, in which reference TRBV11-2 and TRBJ2-5 provide the parts outside the CDR3, is EAGVAQSPRYKIIEKRQSVAFWCNPISGHATLYWYQQILGQGPKLLIQFQNNGVVDDSQLPKDRFSAERLKGVDSTLKIQPAKLEDSAVYLCASSLRLDSETQYFGPGTRLLVL.

This sequence joins TRBV28 and TRBJ1-2; perhaps TRBD1 as D (5 bases). V lost 1 base to trimming and J lost 0 bases, with 15 bases between them. There are 17 residues in the CDR3. Per germline, CDR1 MDHEN and CDR2 SYDVKM. The DNA for the CDR3 is TGTGCCAGCAGTTTATCTATACTCGACAGTGCTAACTATGGCTACACCTTC. Protein product: CASSLSILDSANYGYTF.

About this clonotype: Given a much more abundant clone one base away, this may be a read error. The chain has TRBV20-1 and TRBJ2-1, with 9 positions matching TRBD2. This CDR3 comprises 16 residues. Germline V gene data show CDR1 as DFQATT and CDR2 as SNEGSKA (reference sequence). In DNA, the CDR3 is TGCAGTGCTCGGAGGGCTAGCGGGGCGAACTACAATGGGCAGTTCTTC. It encodes CSARRASGANYNGQFF.

This clonotype was detected a few times. This rearrangement joins TRBV4-1 to TRBJ1-3; D is possibly TRBD1 (5 bases). The CDR3 extends over 16 amino acids. V gave up 4 bases and J gave up 2 bases, with 15 bases separating them. Germline V lookup: CDR1 MGHRA, CDR2 YSYEKL. CDR3 amino acids: CASSRHLGVAGNTIYF. CDR3 DNA: TGCGCCAGCAGCCGCCACCTGGGGGTCGCTGGAAACACCATATATTTT.

The chain employs TRBV28 and TRBJ2-5, with a weak D call TRBD1 (5 bases). CDR3 length equals 17 residues. V dropped 4 bases and J dropped 3 bases, with 21 bases sitting between them. Germline CDR1 MDHEN, CDR2 SYDVKM. CDR3 sequence (DNA): TGTGCCAGCAGTTCTTTCGTGGGGCCCGGTATTGAAGAGACCCAGTACTTC. Translation gives CASSSFVGPGIEETQYF.

The gene calls are TRBV28 and TRBJ2-1, with 7 bases that match TRBD2. The V and J ends lost 3 bases and 8 bases, in that order; junction bases with no gene match: 13. The CDR3 loop spans 16 amino acids. The germline CDR1 and CDR2 sequences are MDHEN and SYDVKM. CDR3: CASSFVAGGTFDEQFF. The CDR3 DNA follows: TGTGCCAGCAGTTTTGTCGCCGGGGGGACGTTTGATGAGCAGTTCTTC.

The gene calls are TRBV30 and TRBJ2-7, with D unclear. The CDR3 is 14 residues long. V lost 3 bases and J 6 bases, leaving 18 bases between the germline ends. From germline, CDR1 is GTSNPN and CDR2 SVGIG (reference sequence). CDR3 DNA sequence: TGTGCCTGGAGCCCTTGGTCAGTCCGCGGCGAGCAGTACTTC. Amino acids: CAWSPWSVRGEQYF.

This clonotype was detected ten times or more. This chain joins TRBV12-3 or TRBV12-4 and TRBJ1-5; D is unclear. Trimming removed 1 base at V and 2 bases at J, with 6 bases between. This CDR3 spans 14 amino acids. CDR3 coding DNA: TGTGCCAGCAGTTTAGGAGTGGGCAATCAGCCCCAGCATTTT. Protein product: CASSLGVGNQPQHF.

The chain has TRBV5-1 and TRBJ1-2; tentative D call: TRBD1 (5 bases). The germline V and J ends were trimmed by 0 bases and 6 bases, with 12 bases remaining between them. CDR3 length: 14 residues. Germline V CDR1 and CDR2: SGHRS, YFSETQ. DNA for the CDR3: TGCGCCAGCAGCTTGGACGGGAAGGGGAATGGCTACACCTTC. This sequence encodes CASSLDGKGNGYTF.

In this sample, this clonotype turned up many times. J is TRBJ1-1 and V is TRBV14; D possibly corresponds to TRBD1 (5 bases). The germline V gene encodes CDR1 SGHDN and CDR2 FVKESK. CDR3 length: 13 residues. Trimming removed 1 base from V and 11 bases from J, with 14 bases in between. DNA of the CDR3: TGTGCCAGCAGCCAAGGGAGGGCCCGGGGGGCTTTCTTT. This translates into CASSQGRARGAFF.

This clonotype was found many times. The chain links TRBV7-2 to TRBJ2-7; the D call may be TRBD1 or TRBD2 (5 bases each). This CDR3 contains 13 residues. The V end lost 4 bases, the J end lost 2 bases, and 9 bases lay between the germline ends. CDR1 is SGHTA, CDR2 FQGNSA, per germline. In nucleotides, the CDR3 is TGTGCCAGCAGCTGGGACGGGACCTACGAGCAGTACTTC. Translation gives CASSWDGTYEQYF.

The chain employs TRBV11-3 and TRBJ2-5, with 9 bases aligning to TRBD1. The ends lost 5 bases at V and 5 bases at J; junction bases unmatched: 6. The CDR3 extends over 14 amino acids. Germline V gene sequence: CDR1 SGHNT, CDR2 YENEEA. CDR3 DNA sequence: TGTGCCAGCAGCCCGGGACAGGGATCGGAGACCCAGTACTTC. Amino acids: CASSPGQGSETQYF.

This clonotype was counted many times. The chain recombines TRBV5-6 with TRBJ2-5; D is unresolved. Germline V lookup: CDR1 SGHDT, CDR2 YYEEEE. Trimming took off 3 bases at V and 5 bases at J, with 11 bases between the two ends. This CDR3 is built from 13 residues. The DNA for the CDR3 is TGTGCCAGCAGCTACCTTGTGGGGGAGACCCAGTACTTC. This gives the protein CASSYLVGETQYF.

The J gene is TRBJ2-1, the V gene TRBV4-2, with 10 nucleotides matching TRBD1. V was clipped by 2 bases and J by 7 bases; unmatched bases: 11. This CDR3 region has 17 residues. Germline V gene lookup returns CDR1 LGHNA and CDR2 YNFKEQ. CDR3 nucleotide sequence: TGTGCCAGCAGCCAACGAGACCGACAGGGGGCGAGTAATGAGCAGTTCTTC. Translation gives CASSQRDRQGASNEQFF.